This TCR beta chain appears in the sequencing data of a study of cytomegalovirus exposure and HLA in healthy donors listed by TCRdb under 2017. Regarding the complete study: An earlier analysis of some 620 of the donors reported 276 Gb of sequence data and roughly 120 million unique TCR beta sequences obtained from around 170 million T cells. In a later analysis, previously published TCR beta repertoires from several hundred donors were re-analyzed and high-resolution HLA genotyping was added so that TCR occurrence patterns could be studied. The genetic ancestry cluster associated with self-reported Caucasian donors included 80% to 90% of the 350 to 500 genotyped donors. Along with the approximately 700-subject first cohort, a separate validation cohort of over a hundred different subjects was used. In an earlier analysis of a few hundred of the donors, high-throughput TCR beta sequencing was used to judge whether each TCR beta V gene segment behaved as functional or pseudogenic. On average, roughly 250,000 unique TCR beta nucleotide sequences were sequenced per donor among 398 genotyped donors of the cohort, with 15% to 20% of those sequences being non-productive. To predict cytomegalovirus infection status, the study brought together high-throughput TCR immunosequencing, statistical association of individual TCRs with disease status, and machine learning. The aim of the study was to test whether cataloging public T cell receptors could identify signatures of past pathogen exposure. A handful of DR-DQ haplotypes were handled as single units for association and clustering because linkage in the cohort was strong. The T cell repertoires of 666 subjects were profiled by immunosequencing and related to cytomegalovirus serostatus. Every repertoire in the discovery cohort had been generated on one and the same sequencing platform. Rather than drawing on any new phenotypic data, the later analysis identified candidate immune exposures from TCR beta sequences and the way those sequences occurred across donors. HLA typing covered class I and class II loci at four-digit resolution. The number of typed donors differed by locus: about 620-630 for A, B, C, DRB1 and DQB1; roughly 510 for DQA1; about 600 for DPA1; and some 430 for DPB1. Genome-wide SNP genotypes for about 65% of the 666 donors were used in a later genetic analysis, which treated that subset as a discovery cohort. Donor age, sex, ethnicity and CMV serostatus were compiled together with the repertoire data. An early release covering around 630 HLA-typed donors comprised about 300 gigabases of sequencing data and some 79 million unique TCR sequences.

The study at large found these results: Some 16 rarely observed V segments, including chromosome 9 orphons, were excluded from the earlier analysis of about 500 of the donors because counts were too low. A total of 150 to 200 TCR beta chains were listed by the study as associated with cytomegalovirus. Most CMV-associated TCR beta chains appeared to be HLA-restricted in a later analysis, and the HLA associations seemed to be driven largely by CMV exposure. Correlated functional status among segregating V segments might be attributable to linkage disequilibrium, but an unknown experimental factor could not be ruled out. A cluster of highly shared sequence variants was judged likely to be a technical artifact of the sequencing pipeline. A few of the identified cytomegalovirus-associated TCR beta chains were confirmed in vitro to be specific for cytomegalovirus antigens. Because HLA typing was unavailable for some donors at each locus, only the typed subset was used in association tests. In an earlier analysis of some 640 of the donors, most TCR beta V segments were observed in productive rearrangements about 90% or about 30% of the time, broadly matching IMGT annotations. A later analysis reported that several top co-occurrence clusters appeared linked to parvovirus B19, influenza, CMV and Epstein-Barr virus. It was suggested by the authors that the approach could potentially be generalized to other disease states and immunological phenotypes. In a later analysis, HLA-associated TCR beta chains were found to be more clonally expanded and to have lower generation probabilities than equally common non-associated chains. Strong co-occurrence of HLA alleles, especially DR and DQ, made assigning TCR associations to individual alleles difficult. In a later analysis, TCR association rates were found to vary across HLA loci, with the most associated TCRs seen for DRB1 alleles and the fewest for HLA-C alleles. A later genetic analysis reported fewer N-insertions in productive TCRs among donors in an Asian-associated ancestry cluster than the roughly 640-donor mean. The classifier was reported to diagnose cytomegalovirus status with high specificity and sensitivity in both the original cohort and the validation cohort. A later analysis associated 15,000 or so TCR beta sequences with specific HLA alleles at a false discovery rate of 0.05. CMV serostatus was the only immune exposure information available for the cohort. The cohort was sequenced for TCR beta chains only, and without alpha or paired-chain data the features that could be detected were limited. V-gene and J-gene trimming of TCR beta chains was associated with a missense DCLRE1C variant in a later genetic analysis, and the association was replicated in an independent cohort. A further reported finding was that TCR beta sequences accurately predicted the HLA-A and HLA-B alleles for most subjects in the first cohort. Across donors, most TCR sequences were observed very rarely, whereas some public TCRs were present in many individuals. Presence/absence analyses assumed roughly uniform sequencing depth across donors, an assumption that may not hold.

The cohort was made up of about 610 healthy bone marrow donors. All cohort members were sampled while nominally healthy, although unrecorded immune exposures were likely present. The donor tested CMV seronegative, placing the donor among the approximately 360 seronegative members of the cohort. Each donor provided a peripheral blood sample, and peripheral blood mononuclear cells were used for TCR beta sequencing. The Qiagen DNeasy Blood Extraction Kit was used to extract genomic DNA from the blood cell samples. A word on this clone: The target of this receptor is not known. No qualities accompany the bases; no much larger clone lies one base away.

The receptor library was made with the immunoSEQ multiplex PCR assay. For the multiplex PCR, a mixture combining 60 forward primers for TCR Vbeta segments and 13 reverse primers for TCR Jbeta segments was used. The CDR3 region of rearranged TCR beta genes was amplified from genomic DNA by a multiplex PCR assay. The amplified TCR beta libraries were sequenced on the Illumina HiSeq System as 87-base-pair reads. Processing in the source paper ran as follows. A later analysis tallied tens of millions of unique TCR beta chains across the 700 or so repertoires, and approximately 11 million of those chains were shared by two or more donors. Raw reads were error-corrected and collapsed into unique sequences with a nearest-neighbor algorithm that merged closely related sequences to remove PCR and sequencing errors. V, D and J gene segments were assigned by aligning CDR3 sequences to IMGT reference sequences. For a sequence to be retained, at least a six-nucleotide match to both a V gene segment and a J gene segment was required. A rearrangement was called productive if the CDR3 had no stop codons and remained in frame with V and J, and every other rearrangement was called non-productive. Following IMGT convention, CDR3 was defined as the stretch from the second conserved V-encoded cysteine to the conserved J-encoded phenylalanine. The earlier analysis of fewer than 700 of the donors excluded sequences that lacked an unambiguous match to a single V gene segment. An earlier analysis of over 450 of the donors classified V segments as functional when productive rearrangements were above 56.7% and as segregating when the standard deviation between donors was above 5%. A statistical classification framework was developed to diagnose cytomegalovirus status using the catalog of TCR beta chain sequences. In a later analysis, V and J genes were assigned by comparing TCR nucleotide sequences against IMGT/GENE-DB human TR gene sequences. In a later analysis, CDR3 sequences and most-parsimonious VDJ recombination scenarios were assigned using the TCRdist pipeline. In a later analysis, every TCR beta chain was defined by the combination of its CDR3 amino acid sequence and its V-gene family, and reads without a unique V-gene family were dropped. A later analysis removed nearly 600 highly shared, low-generation-probability nucleotide sequences to deal with suspected cross-contamination and a sequencing artifact. A later analysis calculated a clonal expansion index for each public chain from normalized within-repertoire ranks of inferred template counts. In a later analysis, generation probabilities were computed with a VDJ recombination model fitted to out-of-frame rearrangements, and the resulting probabilities were checked against IGoR. In a later analysis, TCR-TCR, TCR-HLA and TCR-CMV co-occurrence was scored with hypergeometric tests, and a repertoire-size bias correction was applied to TCR pairs. A later analysis estimated false discovery rates by permuting HLA or CMV assignments 20 times. In a later analysis, co-occurring TCRs were grouped with DBSCAN, and TCRdist sequence similarity was added when clustering was performed within HLA-allele-positive subsets. Repertoires with fewer than 30,000 or more than 120,000 public chains were left out of co-occurrence clustering, as were about 5 repertoires with anomalous nucleotide sharing. Held by TCRdb, this immuneACCESS table contains in-frame sequences only and omits some clones. Under half of the omission traces to an unresolved V gene where checked; the cause of the rest is unknown. V and J calls and clone size follow that table, whereas D and trimming were derived from the DNA. The sample profile shows about 67,000 clones; around 80% of them were found once. The ten largest clonotypes hold around 4.7% of the sample.

Source material: PBMCs. This sequence originates from a woman in her 30s in good health and CMV-seronegative.

The DNA sequence is given as TGCGCCAGCAGCTTGGATCTCAGCAGGGTAAACATTCAGTACTTC. This codes for CASSLDLSRVNIQYF. The rearrangement joined TRBV5-1 to TRBJ2-4, with a tentative D gene TRBD1 over 5 matching bases. The CDR3 runs 15 amino acids, cysteine and phenylalanine included. This entry keeps only the CDR3 DNA: 45 bases, framed from base 1. A distance of 13 bases separates the germline ends of V and J, which lose 0 bases and 6 bases respectively. Sequences SGHRS (CDR1) and YFSETQ (CDR2) are obtained from the germline V gene.